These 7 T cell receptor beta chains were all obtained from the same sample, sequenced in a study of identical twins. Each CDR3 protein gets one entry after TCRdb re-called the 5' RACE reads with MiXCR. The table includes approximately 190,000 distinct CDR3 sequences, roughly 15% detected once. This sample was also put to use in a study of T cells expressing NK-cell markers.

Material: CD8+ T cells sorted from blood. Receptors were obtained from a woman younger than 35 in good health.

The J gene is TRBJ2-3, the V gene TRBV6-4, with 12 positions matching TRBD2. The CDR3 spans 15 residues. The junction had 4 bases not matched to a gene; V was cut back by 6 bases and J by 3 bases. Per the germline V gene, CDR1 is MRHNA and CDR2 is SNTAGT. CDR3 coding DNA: TGTGCCAGCAGGAGACTAGCGGGGGAAACAGATACGCAGTATTTT. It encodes CASRRLAGETDTQYF.

CDR3 sequence reads: CASSLPGPNYGYTF. The CDR3 nucleotides are TGTGCCAGCAGCCTCCCCGGGCCAAACTATGGCTACACCTTC. V usage is TRBV11-2 and J usage is TRBJ1-2; D uncertain. Germline CDR1 and CDR2: SGHAT and FQNNGV. The CDR3 contains 14 residues. Trimming stripped 5 bases from V and 2 bases from J, with 12 bases between.

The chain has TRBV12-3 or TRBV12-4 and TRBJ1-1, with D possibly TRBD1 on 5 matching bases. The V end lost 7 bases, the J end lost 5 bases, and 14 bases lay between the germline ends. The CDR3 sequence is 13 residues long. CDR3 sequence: CASIRDHGTEAFF. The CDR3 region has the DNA TGTGCCAGCATTAGGGACCACGGGACTGAAGCTTTCTTT.

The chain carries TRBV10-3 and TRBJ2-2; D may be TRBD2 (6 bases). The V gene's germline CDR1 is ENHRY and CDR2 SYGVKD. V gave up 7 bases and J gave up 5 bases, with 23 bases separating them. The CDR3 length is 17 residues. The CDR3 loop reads CAITSGLRESLTGELFF. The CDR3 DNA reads TGTGCCATCACCTCAGGACTACGCGAGTCCTTAACCGGGGAGCTGTTTTTT.

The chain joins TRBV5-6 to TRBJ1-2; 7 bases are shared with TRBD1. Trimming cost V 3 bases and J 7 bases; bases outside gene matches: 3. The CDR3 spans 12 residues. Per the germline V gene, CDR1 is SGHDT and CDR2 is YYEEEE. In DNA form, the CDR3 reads TGTGCCAGCAGCTCGTCAGGGGGTGGCTACACCTTC. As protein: CASSSSGGGYTF.

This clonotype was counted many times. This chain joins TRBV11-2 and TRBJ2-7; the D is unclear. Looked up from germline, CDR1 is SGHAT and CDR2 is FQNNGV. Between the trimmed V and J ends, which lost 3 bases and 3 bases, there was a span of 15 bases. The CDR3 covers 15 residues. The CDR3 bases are TGTGCCAGCAGCTTCGTAGGTGGCTTGTACTACGAGCAGTACTTC. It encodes CASSFVGGLYYEQYF.

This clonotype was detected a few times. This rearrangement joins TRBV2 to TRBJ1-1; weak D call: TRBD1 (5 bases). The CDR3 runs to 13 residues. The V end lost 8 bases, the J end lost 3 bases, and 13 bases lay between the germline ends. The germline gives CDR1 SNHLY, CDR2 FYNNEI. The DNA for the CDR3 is TGTGCCAGCGCCCGGCGGGGCGACACTGAAGCTTTCTTT. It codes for CASARRGDTEAFF.